A single T cell receptor beta chain is shown here with its context. Measured with immunoSEQ multiplex PCR; TCRdb has only the in-frame clones, and not every one. The sample lists about 50,000 clones, 94% occurring once. Germline V CDR1 and CDR2: SGHNT, YYREEE (reference sequence). The CDR3 sequence is 14 residues long. The V end was cut by 4 bases, the J end by 0 bases, with 11 bases between. The sample comes from a study of control samples from healthy donors and cancer patients. The source of this sequence is a man aged 25-45 years in good health. This sequence joins TRBV5-4 and TRBJ2-7, with D unclear. Sequenced material: blood. CDR3 sequence (DNA): TGTGCCAGCAGCCCCGAAAGGAGCTCCTACGAGCAGTACTTC. Its translation is CASSPERSSYEQYF.